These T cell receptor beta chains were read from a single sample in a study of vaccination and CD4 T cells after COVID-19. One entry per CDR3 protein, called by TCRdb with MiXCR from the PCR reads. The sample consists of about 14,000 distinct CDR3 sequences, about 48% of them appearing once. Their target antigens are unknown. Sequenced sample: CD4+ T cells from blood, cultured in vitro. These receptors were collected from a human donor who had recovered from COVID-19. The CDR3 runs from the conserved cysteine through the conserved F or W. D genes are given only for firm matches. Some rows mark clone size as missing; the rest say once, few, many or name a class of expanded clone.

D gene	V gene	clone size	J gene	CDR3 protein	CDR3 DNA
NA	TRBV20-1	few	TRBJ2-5	CSARDVETQYF	TGCAGTGCTAGAGATGTCGAGACCCAGTACTTC
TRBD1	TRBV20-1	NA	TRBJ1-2	CSARTGLMYGYTF	TGCAGTGCAAGGACAGGCCTAATGTATGGCTACACCTTC
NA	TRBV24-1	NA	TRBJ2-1	CATSVRTDEQFF	TGTGCCACCAGTGTCCGGACAGATGAGCAGTTCTTC
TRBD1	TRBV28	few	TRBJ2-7	CASSLLPGTGTYEQYF	TGTGCCAGCAGCCTGCTCCCGGGGACAGGGACCTACGAGCAGTACTTC
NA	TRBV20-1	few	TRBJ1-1	CSARAWTDTEAFF	TGCAGTGCTAGAGCCTGGACGGATACTGAAGCTTTCTTT
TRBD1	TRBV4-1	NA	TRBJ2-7	CASSRIPGQGKEEQYF	TGCGCCAGCAGCCGAATTCCGGGACAGGGAAAGGAGGAGCAGTACTTC
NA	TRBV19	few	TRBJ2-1	CASRFGAGPNEQFF	TGTGCCAGTAGGTTTGGGGCAGGACCCAATGAGCAGTTCTTC
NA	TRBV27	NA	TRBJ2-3	CASPGGSASTDTQYF	TGTGCCAGTCCTGGGGGATCGGCTAGCACAGATACGCAGTATTTT
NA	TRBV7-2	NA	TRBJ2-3	CASSLWGGAASTDTQYF	TGTGCCAGCAGCTTATGGGGGGGGGCTGCTAGCACAGATACGCAGTATTTT
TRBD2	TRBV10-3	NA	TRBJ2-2	CATGLAGGPGTGELFF	TGTGCCACCGGACTAGCGGGAGGGCCGGGTACCGGGGAGCTGTTTTTT
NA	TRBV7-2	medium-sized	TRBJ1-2	CASSFTGILAYGYTF	TGTGCCAGCAGCTTTACAGGGATTTTAGCCTATGGCTACACCTTC
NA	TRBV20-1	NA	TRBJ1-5	CSARDPERQLNQPQHF	TGCAGTGCTAGAGATCCAGAGAGACAGCTCAATCAGCCCCAGCATTTT
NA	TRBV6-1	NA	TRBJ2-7	CASSPKRPLYYEQYF	TGTGCCAGCAGCCCCAAGAGACCACTTTACTACGAGCAGTACTTC
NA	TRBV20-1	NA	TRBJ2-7	CSASGQIYEQYF	TGCAGTGCTAGTGGGCAGATCTACGAGCAGTACTTC
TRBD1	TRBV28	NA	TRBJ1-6	CASRWTGGFNSPLHF	TGTGCCAGCAGGTGGACAGGGGGATTTAATTCACCCCTCCACTTT
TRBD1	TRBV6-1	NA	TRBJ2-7	CASRAQGASYEQYF	TGTGCCAGCAGGGCACAGGGGGCATCCTACGAGCAGTACTTC
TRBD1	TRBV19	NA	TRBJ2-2	CASSIATGGNTGELFF	TGTGCCAGTAGTATAGCCACAGGGGGAAACACCGGGGAGCTGTTTTTT
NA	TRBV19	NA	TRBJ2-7	CASTEFRGYSYEQYF	TGTGCCAGTACCGAATTCCGGGGATACTCCTACGAGCAGTACTTC
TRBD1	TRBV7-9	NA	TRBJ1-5	CASSSDRDSQPQHF	TGTGCCAGCAGCTCGGACAGGGATTCTCAGCCCCAGCATTTT
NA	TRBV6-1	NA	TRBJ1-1	CASSEIGGSTEAFF	TGTGCCAGCAGTGAAATTGGGGGCTCCACTGAAGCTTTCTTT
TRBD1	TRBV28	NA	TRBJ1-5	CASSLATGWNQPQHF	TGTGCCAGCAGTTTAGCGACAGGGTGGAATCAGCCCCAGCATTTT
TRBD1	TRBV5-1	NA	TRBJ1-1	CASSWGQGGTEAFF	TGCGCCAGCAGCTGGGGACAGGGCGGAACTGAAGCTTTCTTT
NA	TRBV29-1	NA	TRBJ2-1	CSAPRRTAYNEQFF	TGCAGCGCTCCACGGAGGACAGCCTACAATGAGCAGTTCTTC
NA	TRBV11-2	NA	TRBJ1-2	CASSLDRAGMCTF	TGTGCCAGCAGCTTAGACCGGGCCGGGATGTGCACCTTC
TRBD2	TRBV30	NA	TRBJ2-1	CAWSLGLAGGLGEFF	TGTGCCTGGAGTCTAGGACTAGCGGGAGGGTTAGGAGAGTTCTTC
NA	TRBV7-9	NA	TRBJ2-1	CASSLRTGVNNEQFF	TGTGCCAGCTCCCTACGGACGGGAGTTAACAATGAGCAGTTCTTC
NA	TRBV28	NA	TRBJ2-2	CALEGGSTGELFF	TGTGCCTTGGAGGGGGGGAGCACCGGGGAGCTGTTTTTT
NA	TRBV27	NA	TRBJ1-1	CASSSHALGNTEAFF	TGTGCCAGCAGTTCCCACGCCTTGGGGAACACTGAAGCTTTCTTT
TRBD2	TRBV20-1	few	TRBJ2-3	CSARAGLAGTDTQYF	TGCAGTGCTAGAGCCGGACTAGCGGGCACAGATACGCAGTATTTT
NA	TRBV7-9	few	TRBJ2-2	CASSKDYPGELFF	TGTGCCAGCAGCAAAGACTATCCCGGGGAGCTGTTTTTT
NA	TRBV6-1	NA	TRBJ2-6	CASIAPGANVLTF	TGTGCCAGCATAGCTCCTGGGGCCAACGTCCTGACTTTC
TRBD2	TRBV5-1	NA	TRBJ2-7	CASSRKVGLAGPYEQYF	TGCGCCAGCAGCCGAAAGGTTGGTTTAGCGGGCCCATACGAGCAGTACTTC
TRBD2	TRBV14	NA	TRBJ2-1	CASSQFRPAGDNEQFF	TGTGCCAGCAGCCAGTTCCGGCCAGCGGGGGACAATGAGCAGTTCTTC
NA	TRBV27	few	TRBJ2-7	CASSSYRLDEQYF	TGTGCCAGCAGTTCATACCGTCTGGACGAGCAGTACTTC
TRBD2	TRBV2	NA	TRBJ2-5	CASRGLAQVEAQYF	TGTGCCAGCAGGGGACTAGCTCAGGTTGAGGCCCAGTACTTC
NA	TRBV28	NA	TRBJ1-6	CASSPRRDPRNSPLHF	TGTGCCAGCAGTCCCAGACGGGATCCCAGAAATTCACCCCTCCACTTT
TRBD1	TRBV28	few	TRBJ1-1	CASSFLGQATNTEAFF	TGTGCCAGCAGTTTCTTAGGACAGGCGACGAACACTGAAGCTTTCTTT
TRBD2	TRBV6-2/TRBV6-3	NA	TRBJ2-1	CASSRLQRGTSGTSSYNEQFF	TGTGCCAGCAGTCGCCTACAACGCGGGACTAGCGGAACGAGCTCCTACAATGAGCAGTTCTTC
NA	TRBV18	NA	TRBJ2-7	CASSPVGGDSSYEQYF	TGTGCCAGCTCACCGGTGGGGGGGGACAGCTCCTACGAGCAGTACTTC
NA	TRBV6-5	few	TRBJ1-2	CASSYSDVSYTF	TGTGCCAGCAGTTACTCGGACGTCAGCTACACCTTC
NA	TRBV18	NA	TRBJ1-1	CASSPGTTLDTEAFF	TGTGCCAGCTCACCAGGGACGACTTTGGACACTGAAGCTTTCTTT
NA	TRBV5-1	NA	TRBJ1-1	CASSPERATQRRGAFF	TGCGCCAGCAGCCCCGAGCGGGCCACTCAGCGCCGGGGAGCTTTCTTT
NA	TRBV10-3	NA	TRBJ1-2	CAITQGSGYTF	TGTGCCATAACGCAGGGGTCTGGCTACACCTTC
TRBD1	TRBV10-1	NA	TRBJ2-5	CASSESRSGGTQYF	TGCGCCAGCAGTGAGTCGCGGTCAGGGGGGACCCAGTACTTC
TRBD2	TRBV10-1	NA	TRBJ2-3	CASSESNGGAADTQYF	TGCGCCAGCAGTGAGTCGAACGGGGGGGCCGCAGATACGCAGTATTTT
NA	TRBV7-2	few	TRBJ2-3	CASSLGGAQTDTQYF	TGTGCCAGCAGCTTAGGTGGCGCCCAAACAGATACGCAGTATTTT
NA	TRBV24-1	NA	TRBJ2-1	CATSDVPEPNYNEQFF	TGTGCCACCAGTGATGTACCGGAACCCAACTACAATGAGCAGTTCTTC
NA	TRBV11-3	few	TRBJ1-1	CASSLAKGREAFF	TGTGCCAGCAGCTTAGCCAAGGGGCGGGAAGCTTTCTTT
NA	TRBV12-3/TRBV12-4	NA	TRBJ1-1	CASSTREGMNTEAFF	TGTGCCAGCTCGACGAGGGAGGGAATGAACACTGAAGCTTTCTTT
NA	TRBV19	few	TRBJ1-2	CASSIDSVSYGYTF	TGTGCCAGTAGTATAGATTCAGTCTCCTATGGCTACACCTTC
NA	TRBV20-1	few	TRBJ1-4	CSARDGHEKLFF	TGCAGTGCTAGAGATGGGCATGAAAAACTGTTTTTT
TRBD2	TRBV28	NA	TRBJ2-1	CASSLRLAGINEQFF	TGTGCCAGCAGTTTACGGCTAGCGGGAATCAATGAGCAGTTCTTC
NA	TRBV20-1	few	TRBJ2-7	CSVTVNAGEQYF	TGCAGTGTCACAGTAAACGCGGGCGAGCAGTACTTC
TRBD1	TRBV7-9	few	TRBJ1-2	CASSRDSGSGYTF	TGTGCCAGCAGCCGGGACAGCGGGTCTGGCTACACCTTC
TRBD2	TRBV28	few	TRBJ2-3	CASSLTSGGSDTQYF	TGTGCCAGCAGTTTAACTAGCGGGGGGTCAGATACGCAGTATTTT
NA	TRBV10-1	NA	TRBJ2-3	CASSIGGWGNTQYF	TGCGCCAGCAGCATTGGGGGTTGGGGAAATACGCAGTATTTT
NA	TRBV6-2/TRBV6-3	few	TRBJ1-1	CASSLPAPNTEAFF	TGTGCCAGCAGCCTCCCAGCGCCGAACACTGAAGCTTTCTTT
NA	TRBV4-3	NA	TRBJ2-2	CASSQDPEIGELFF	TGCGCCAGCAGCCAAGATCCGGAGATCGGGGAGCTGTTTTTT
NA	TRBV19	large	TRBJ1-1	CASKRPGRMNTEAFF	TGTGCCAGCAAGAGACCAGGCAGGATGAACACTGAAGCTTTCTTT
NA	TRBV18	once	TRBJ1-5	CASSPVRLGVSNQPQHF	TGTGCCAGCTCACCAGTCCGACTGGGGGTGAGCAATCAGCCCCAGCATTTT